Below are 19 T cell receptor beta chains sequenced from a single sample in a study of blood T cells in healthy people across ages. Primed by a sample-barcoded 5' primer and a J-beta primer mix, a second PCR proceeded for about 7 to 11 cycles. TCRdb independently ran MiXCR on the 5' RACE reads; one entry per CDR3 protein. The sample includes about 640,000 distinct CDR3 sequences, over 40% of them seen just once. The sequenced sample was blood. Receptors originate from a man aged 80 or over in good health.

This chain joins TRBV24-1 and TRBJ2-1, with D unclear. From germline, CDR1 is KGHDR and CDR2 SFDVKD. V was cut by 2 bases and J by 1 base, with 11 bases left in between. The CDR3 is 16 residues long. CDR3 DNA: TGTGCCACCAGTGATTCTGCCAAGTCGTCCTACAATGAGCAGTTCTTC. This translates into CATSDSAKSSYNEQFF.

This clonotype was seen at least ten times. The J gene is TRBJ2-1, the V gene TRBV29-1; tentatively, D is TRBD1 or TRBD2 (6 bases each). The CDR3 is 15 amino acids. CDR1 and CDR2 (germline): SQVTM, ANQGSEA. The germline V and J ends were trimmed by 4 bases and 1 base, with 14 bases remaining between them. CDR3 nucleotide sequence: TGCAGCGTTGTTGAAGGGGGAGGATCCTACAATGAGCAGTTCTTC. This translates into CSVVEGGGSYNEQFF.

The J gene is TRBJ2-5, the V gene TRBV12-3 or TRBV12-4, with TRBD1 matching 10 bases. The assigned J gene may be wrong: the sequence end matches TRBJ2-7 better. CDR3 length equals 15 residues. This CDR3 reads CASSGQGGLSYEQYF. CDR3 sequence (DNA): TGTGCCAGCAGTGGACAGGGGGGTTTGAGCTACGAGCAGTACTTC.

Concerning this clonotype itself: This may stem from a read error, because a much larger clone lies one nucleotide away. V usage is TRBV7-9 and J usage is TRBJ2-1; 12 nucleotides align to TRBD2. The V gene end was trimmed by 3 bases and the J gene end by 5 bases; junction bases not matched to a gene: 5. The germline gives CDR1 SEHNR, CDR2 FQNEAQ (reference sequence). This CDR3 is 16 amino acids long. CDR3 sequence (DNA): TGTGCCAGCAGCTTGTGGACTAGCGGGGAACACAATGAGCAGTTCTTC. This codes for CASSLWTSGEHNEQFF.

V usage is TRBV11-2 and J usage is TRBJ2-7, with D possibly matching TRBD1 (7 bases). From germline, CDR1 is SGHAT and CDR2 FQNNGV. The CDR3 contains 14 residues. Trimming shortened V by 5 bases and J by 2 bases, and 13 bases separated the two germline ends. The CDR3 region has the DNA TGTGCCAGCAGCAAAGGGGGGACAGCCTACGAGCAGTACTTC. Protein product: CASSKGGTAYEQYF. The whole variable domain, remainder taken from reference TRBV11-2 and TRBJ2-7, is EAGVAQSPRYKIIEKRQSVAFWCNPISGHATLYWYQQILGQGPKLLIQFQNNGVVDDSQLPKDRFSAERLKGVDSTLKIQPAKLEDSAVYLCASSKGGTAYEQYFGPGTRLTVT.

The count of this clonotype is one. Since no conserved phenylalanine or tryptophan closes the CDR3, a read error is the likely cause. The chain carries TRBV5-1 and TRBJ1-1, with D maybe TRBD1 (5 bases). In germline, CDR1 is SGHRS, CDR2 YFSETQ. Trimming pared 4 bases from V and 1 base from J, leaving 14 bases between. This CDR3 has 15 residues. The CDR3 nucleotides are TGCGCCAGCAGCGGGACCGGGACCGCGAACACTGAAGCTTTCATT. It is translated as CASSGTGTANTEAFI.

Of note for this clonotype: One end of the junction does not line up with germline, which may come from a read error. The gene calls are TRBV6-2 or TRBV6-3 and TRBJ2-7; possibly TRBD1 for D (6 bases). CDR3 length: 12 residues. Germline CDR1 and CDR2: MNHEY and SVGEGT. DNA for the CDR3: TGTGTCAGCAGAGGACAGCTCTACGAGCAGTACTTC. It translates to CVSRGQLYEQYF.

Remarks on this clonotype: A junction end diverges from the germline sequence, so it may reflect a read error. The V call is TRBV7-2, the J call TRBJ2-1, with 13 nucleotides matching TRBD2. The CDR3 has 19 amino acids. Germline-derived CDR1 and CDR2 are SGHTA and FQGNSA. DNA for the CDR3: TGTGTCAGCAGCCCCCGGGGACTAGCGGGGAGGAACTTCGACAATGAGCAGTTCTTC. This gives the protein CVSSPRGLAGRNFDNEQFF.

The chain is built from TRBV6-5 and TRBJ1-6; D remains unclear. V was pared by 6 bases and J by 6 bases, with 15 bases between. Per germline, CDR1 MNHEY and CDR2 SVGAGI. The CDR3 contains 15 residues. CDR3 DNA: TGTGCCAGCAGCCGCGGCGACCGACTTAATTCACCCCTCCACTTT. The encoded protein is CASSRGDRLNSPLHF.

This clonotype was seen a few times. V usage is TRBV4-2 and J usage is TRBJ2-3, with 9 positions matching TRBD2. The CDR3 runs 20 residues. CDR1 and CDR2 from the germline V gene are LGHNA and YNFKEQ. V lost 0 bases and J lost 2; bases outside the gene matches: 15. The CDR3 region is CASSQDGLSTGTSFTDTQYF. The CDR3 DNA reads as TGTGCCAGCAGCCAAGATGGGTTGTCGACCGGGACTAGCTTCACAGATACGCAGTATTTT.

V and J are TRBV18 and TRBJ2-3; D is possibly TRBD1 or TRBD2 (5 bases each). CDR1 KGHSH and CDR2 LQKENI come from the germline V gene. Trimming cost V 8 bases and J 0 bases, with 12 bases left between them. CDR3 length: 14 residues. CDR3 sequence (DNA): TGTGCCAGCACCCGGGGCTTTAGCACAGATACGCAGTATTTT. Amino acid sequence: CASTRGFSTDTQYF.

The chain carries TRBV5-1 and TRBJ2-7; D perhaps matches TRBD1 (6 bases). V was shortened by 1 base and J by 1 base, with 18 bases between the two germline ends. CDR3 length: 17 amino acids. From germline, CDR1 is SGHRS and CDR2 YFSETQ. The CDR3 DNA is TGCGCCAGCAGCTTGAACTCGTATAGCAGGGGATCCTACGAGCAGTACTTC. Its translation is CASSLNSYSRGSYEQYF.

The gene calls are TRBV10-1 and TRBJ1-1; no definite D call. The V end lost 2 bases, the J end lost 3 bases, and 4 bases lay between the germline ends. The CDR3 length is 12 residues. Germline V lookup: CDR1 WNHNN, CDR2 SYGVQD (reference sequence). CDR3 sequence (DNA): TGCGCCAGCAGTGAGGGATACACTGAAGCTTTCTTT. It translates to CASSEGYTEAFF.

The chain employs TRBV9 and TRBJ1-2; D perhaps matches TRBD1 (5 bases). V lost 0 bases to trimming and J lost 7 bases, with 13 bases between them. The germline CDR1 and CDR2 sequences are SGDLS and YYNGEE. The CDR3 is 14 residues long. The CDR3 DNA sequence: TGTGCCAGCAGCGTAGATGTGGGGGGGAGTGGCTACACCTTC. The encoded protein is CASSVDVGGSGYTF.

This clonotype was seen a handful of times. The rearrangement joins TRBV20-1 to TRBJ2-1, with D perhaps TRBD1 (6 bases). V was cut by 0 bases and J by 8 bases, with 17 bases left in between. The CDR3 spans 15 residues. Germline CDR1 and CDR2: DFQATT and SNEGSKA (reference sequence). This chain's CDR3 is CSARDRRTVLDEQFF. The CDR3 coding sequence is TGCAGTGCTAGAGATCGCCGGACAGTCCTTGATGAGCAGTTCTTC.

This clonotype appeared a single time. The chain links TRBV6-5 to TRBJ2-1, with a tentative D call TRBD1 (6 bases). Germline V gene lookup returns CDR1 MNHEY and CDR2 SVGAGI. Trimming took off 6 bases at V and 3 bases at J, with 12 bases between the two ends. This CDR3 is built from 14 residues. CDR3 sequence: CASRQTGNYNEQFF. CDR3 nucleotides: TGTGCCAGCAGACAAACAGGGAACTACAATGAGCAGTTCTTC.

The genes are TRBV5-1 and TRBJ2-3; unclear D gene. The germline V and J ends were trimmed by 5 bases and 0 bases, with 10 bases remaining between them. The CDR3 totals 14 residues. The germline gives CDR1 SGHRS, CDR2 YFSETQ. The CDR3 coding sequence is TGCGCCAGCAGGGAGTTGATTAGCACAGATACGCAGTATTTT. It specifies CASRELISTDTQYF.

The chain has TRBV6-2 or TRBV6-3 and TRBJ2-3; D call uncertain. The CDR3 runs 15 residues. Between the trimmed V and J ends, which lost 0 bases and 4 bases, there was a span of 11 bases. Germline CDR1 MNHEY, CDR2 SVGEGT. CDR3 DNA sequence: TGTGCCAGCAGTTACTCGAGTTACGCCCCAGATACGCAGTATTTT. Translating it yields CASSYSSYAPDTQYF.

The genes are TRBV6-2 or TRBV6-3 and TRBJ2-7; TRBD2 aligns across 9 bases. CDR3 length equals 14 residues. The V and J ends lost 7 bases and 7 bases, in that order; junction bases with no gene match: 11. In germline, CDR1 is MNHEY, CDR2 SVGEGT. The CDR3 DNA follows: TGTGCCAGCAAGCAGTTTGCGGGGGGGCAGGAGCAGTACTTC. Amino acid sequence: CASKQFAGGQEQYF.